This record looks at one T cell receptor (beta chain) sequence and its context. The antigen remains unidentified. Clones were read by immunoSEQ multiplex PCR, and TCRdb kept only the in-frame ones, dropping some. The sample has 50,000 to 65,000 clones, almost 97% seen once. The source of the sample is a study of cytomegalovirus exposure and HLA in healthy donors. Study-wide background: The 110 or so validation repertoires were produced on the same platform as the 650 or so repertoires of the first cohort. This was reported in a later analysis.

Study-wide results and caveats: The study recorded 164 TCR beta chains that were cytomegalovirus-associated. Researchers reported that a few CMV-associated chains were confirmed in vitro as CMV antigen-specific. Reports described diagnosis of cytomegalovirus status by the classifier as highly specific and sensitive.

The sample was PBMCs. This receptor was identified in a young woman in good health and CMV-seronegative.

This CDR3 reads CASSEAWGGETQYF. CDR3 in DNA: TGTGCCAGCAGTGAAGCGTGGGGGGGGGAGACCCAGTACTTC. The V call is TRBV6-1, the J call TRBJ2-5, with 7 bases matching TRBD2. The CDR3 spans 14 residues. Germline V gene sequence: CDR1 MNHNS, CDR2 SASEGT. Losses at the gene ends were 0 bases for V and 5 bases for J; bases not matched to a gene: 3.